Listed below are T cell receptor beta chains from one sample, sequenced in a study of cytomegalovirus exposure and HLA in healthy donors. Clones were read by immunoSEQ multiplex PCR, and TCRdb kept only the in-frame ones, dropping some. The sample has some 120,000 clones, about four fifths seen once. The sequenced sample consisted of PBMCs. These receptors all stem from a woman aged 18-35 years in good health and CMV-seronegative. The CDR3 runs from the conserved cysteine through the conserved F or W. The D gene is left open where the match is weak. Clone size is stated in some rows and not others, as once, few, many or a class when expanded.

- TRBJ1-5 TRBV7-6 - CASSGGLRRNQPQHF TGTGCCAGCAGCGGAGGACTTCGCCGCAATCAGCCCCAGCATTTT
- TRBJ2-1 TRBV14 TRBD2 CASSLRTSGHNEQFF TGTGCCAGCAGCTTACGGACTAGCGGCCACAATGAGCAGTTCTTC
- TRBJ1-1 TRBV10-2 - CASRQQLYTEAFF TGCGCCAGCAGACAGCAACTGTATACTGAAGCTTTCTTT
- TRBJ1-2 TRBV2 - CASSEDRQAYGYTF TGTGCCAGCAGTGAAGATAGGCAGGCCTATGGCTACACCTTC
- TRBJ2-7 TRBV7-2 - CASSLGVGTTYEQYF TGTGCCAGCAGCTTAGGTGTCGGGACAACCTACGAGCAGTACTTC
- TRBJ2-3 TRBV4-1 - CASSQGWRGKGTDTQYF TGCGCCAGCAGCCAAGGGTGGCGGGGCAAGGGCACAGATACGCAGTATTTT
- TRBJ1-5 TRBV7-8 TRBD1 CASSAGTGNQPQHF TGTGCCAGCAGCGCCGGGACAGGCAATCAGCCCCAGCATTTT
- TRBJ1-2 TRBV9 TRBD1 CASSVVSTRDRPHGYTF TGTGCCAGCAGCGTAGTGTCTACGCGGGACAGACCTCATGGCTACACCTTC
- TRBJ1-5 TRBV30 - CAWTEAYDNQPQHF TGTGCCTGGACGGAGGCGTACGACAATCAGCCCCAGCATTTT
- TRBJ1-1 TRBV5-1 TRBD1 CASSSRTGGSEAFF TGCGCCAGCAGCTCGCGGACAGGGGGGAGCGAAGCTTTCTTT
- TRBJ2-1 TRBV7-6 - CASSLVGGGGPFNEQFF TGTGCCAGCAGCTTAGTTGGAGGGGGGGGCCCTTTCAATGAGCAGTTCTTC
- TRBJ2-3 TRBV9 - CASTREWGLKDTQYF TGTGCCAGCACCCGAGAGTGGGGCCTAAAAGATACGCAGTATTTT
- TRBJ2-7 TRBV11-2 TRBD1 CASSLEVTGGAYEQYF TGTGCCAGCAGCTTAGAGGTTACAGGGGGCGCTTACGAGCAGTACTTC
- TRBJ1-1 TRBV28 - CASSLGGIGGTEAFF TGTGCCAGCAGTTTAGGGGGGATCGGAGGCACTGAAGCTTTCTTT
- TRBJ2-6 TRBV29-1 - CSVGQGGGANVLTF TGCAGCGTTGGCCAGGGAGGCGGGGCCAACGTCCTGACTTTC
- TRBJ2-3 TRBV10-1 TRBD2 CASLAGGVGDTQYF TGCGCCAGCTTGGCGGGGGGCGTAGGAGATACGCAGTATTTT
once TRBJ1-1 TRBV30 - CAWLRFHGGGF TGTGCCTGGTTAAGATTCCATGGGGGGGGCTTT
- TRBJ2-7 TRBV5-1 - CASSRDSKSYEQYF TGCGCCAGCAGCCGGGACTCGAAAAGCTACGAGCAGTACTTC
- TRBJ1-5 TRBV13 - CASSLGREYSNQPQHF TGTGCCAGCAGCTTAGGCCGAGAGTATAGCAATCAGCCCCAGCATTTT
- TRBJ1-2 TRBV10-3 - CAIGRANYGYTF TGTGCCATTGGCAGGGCGAACTATGGCTACACCTTC
- TRBJ1-5 TRBV7-2 - CASSLWGGSNQPQHF TGTGCCAGCAGCTTATGGGGAGGTAGCAATCAGCCCCAGCATTTT
- TRBJ1-2 TRBV2 - CASRGGNGARSGYTF TGTGCCAGCAGAGGTGGGAATGGGGCGAGAAGCGGCTACACCTTC
- TRBJ1-1 TRBV28 TRBD1 CASSPDLGGYTEAFF TGTGCCAGCAGCCCCGATTTAGGGGGCTACACTGAAGCTTTCTTT
- TRBJ2-3 TRBV15 - CATSRDSPGTDTQYF TGTGCCACCAGCAGAGATTCCCCGGGCACAGATACGCAGTATTTT
- TRBJ1-1 TRBV19 TRBD1 CASSPRQGEGTEAFF TGTGCCAGTAGTCCTCGGCAGGGGGAAGGAACTGAAGCTTTCTTT
- TRBJ2-5 TRBV5-6 TRBD2 CASSLSAGTGETQYF TGTGCCAGCAGCCTGTCAGCGGGAACTGGGGAGACCCAGTACTTC
- TRBJ1-4 TRBV6-6 - CASSYSAGGNREKLFF TGTGCCAGCAGTTACAGCGCGGGAGGGAACAGAGAAAAACTGTTTTTT
- TRBJ1-2 TRBV7-9 - CASSFVRDDGYTF TGTGCCAGCAGCTTTGTTCGGGATGATGGCTACACCTTC
- TRBJ2-5 TRBV7-7 - CASSLGTVRETQYF TGTGCTAGCAGCTTAGGAACGGTACGGGAGACCCAGTACTTC
- TRBJ1-3 TRBV15 - CATSHPGSGNTIYF TGTGCCACCAGCCATCCAGGCTCCGGAAACACCATATATTTT
- TRBJ1-2 TRBV5-4 TRBD1 CASSPGTAANYGYTF TGTGCCAGCAGCCCCGGGACAGCGGCTAACTATGGCTACACCTTC
- TRBJ2-7 TRBV19 TRBD1 CASKGAANYEQYF TGTGCCTCGAAGGGGGCTGCAAACTACGAGCAGTACTTC
few TRBJ1-1 TRBV5-1 - CASSLAATGTEAFF TGCGCCAGCAGCTTGGCCGCGACTGGCACTGAAGCTTTCTTT
- TRBJ2-2 TRBV2 TRBD2 CASSFSGGATGELFF TGTGCCAGCAGTTTTAGCGGGGGGGCCACCGGGGAGCTGTTTTTT
- TRBJ2-3 TRBV4-1 - CASSQDINTQYF TGCGCCAGCAGCCAAGATATTAATACGCAGTATTTT
- TRBJ2-1 TRBV29-1 TRBD2 CSVRTSGESYNEQFF TGCAGCGTCCGGACTAGCGGGGAGTCCTACAATGAGCAGTTCTTC
- TRBJ2-5 TRBV5-1 - CASSPYGDQETQYF TGCGCCAGCAGTCCTTACGGAGACCAAGAGACCCAGTACTTC
- TRBJ1-5 TRBV5-5 - CASSSAADGGPQHF TGTGCCAGCAGCTCCGCGGCGGATGGAGGACCCCAGCATTTT
few TRBJ2-5 TRBV5-1 - CASSGGQYRETQYF TGCGCCAGCAGCGGCGGACAGTATCGAGAGACCCAGTACTTC
- TRBJ1-1 TRBV7-8 TRBD1 CASSQGDTEAFF TGTGCCAGCAGCCAGGGGGACACTGAAGCTTTCTTT
- TRBJ2-7 TRBV2 - CASRLYYEQYF TGTGCCAGCAGGCTCTATTACGAGCAGTACTTC
- TRBJ2-7 TRBV5-6 - CASSLGGLDQLYF TGTGCCAGCAGCTTGGGGGGACTGGACCAGCTGTACTTC
- TRBJ1-1 TRBV7-2 - CASSLVGGMNTEAFF TGTGCCAGCAGCTTAGTGGGAGGGATGAACACTGAAGCTTTCTTT
few TRBJ2-7 TRBV5-1 TRBD2 CASSWEGPEQYF TGCGCCAGCAGCTGGGAGGGTCCCGAGCAGTACTTC
few TRBJ1-1 TRBV7-8 - CASSPTTGNTEAFF TGTGCCAGCAGCCCGACGACAGGTAACACTGAAGCTTTCTTT
few TRBJ1-5 TRBV28 - CASSRHLFGMQEDSNQPQHF TGTGCCAGCAGCCGACACCTGTTTGGGATGCAGGAGGATAGCAATCAGCCCCAGCATTTT
- TRBJ2-1 TRBV6-1 TRBD2 CASSEGLAGLNEQFF TGTGCCAGCAGTGAGGGACTAGCGGGGCTCAATGAGCAGTTCTTC
- TRBJ1-5 TRBV30 - CAWGVIGVNQPQHF TGTGCCTGGGGTGTGATAGGGGTGAATCAGCCCCAGCATTTT
- TRBJ2-5 TRBV27 - CASNKLTGFAGAKETQYF TGTGCCAGCAACAAACTGACGGGTTTTGCGGGGGCCAAAGAGACCCAGTACTTC
- TRBJ1-2 TRBV2 - CASSEWAGMGNYGYTF TGTGCCAGCAGTGAATGGGCAGGGATGGGTAACTATGGCTACACCTTC
few TRBJ2-3 TRBV6-4 TRBD2 CASSGGGATDTQYF TGTGCCAGCAGTGGCGGGGGGGCCACAGATACGCAGTATTTT
- TRBJ2-7 TRBV28 - CASSLQLLMQGQYF TGTGCCAGCAGTTTGCAGCTTTTGATGCAGGGACAGTACTTC
- TRBJ2-5 TRBV2 TRBD1 CASSVEGAAETQYF TGTGCCAGCAGTGTCGAGGGGGCGGCAGAGACCCAGTACTTC
- TRBJ2-3 TRBV5-4 - CASSPLADTQYF TGTGCCAGCAGCCCCCTCGCAGATACGCAGTATTTT
- TRBJ1-2 TRBV7-2 - CASSLGGGQNYGYTF TGTGCCAGCAGCTTAGGGGGGGGGCAGAACTATGGCTACACCTTC
- TRBJ1-5 TRBV19 - CASSSRDGYNQPQHF TGTGCCAGTAGTTCGCGGGACGGATACAATCAGCCCCAGCATTTT
- TRBJ2-3 TRBV2 - CASGSSKATDTQYF TGTGCCAGCGGGTCTAGTAAAGCCACAGATACGCAGTATTTT